Following are 16 T cell receptor beta chains from one sample sequenced in a study of cytomegalovirus exposure and HLA in healthy donors (dated by TCRdb to about 2017). The library was prepared using the immunoSEQ multiplex PCR assay. For the multiplex PCR, a mixture combining 60 forward primers for TCR Vbeta segments and 13 reverse primers for TCR Jbeta segments was used. Sourced from immuneACCESS, this table was stored by TCRdb with only in-frame sequences that have V and J called. A share of the clones is absent; for the studies checked, an unresolved V gene accounts for under half, and the remainder has no known explanation. The sample has 110,000 to 150,000 clones on record, about four fifths of them singletons. The ten largest clones represent approximately 2.5% of the sample. The sample comprised PBMCs. The source of these receptors is a woman aged 18 to 35 in good health and CMV-seropositive.

This chain connects TRBV28 to TRBJ1-3; 7 positions agree with TRBD1. The J segment lost 2 bases and the V segment lost 7 bases, leaving 20 bases of the junction unmatched. The CDR3 contains 19 residues. CDR1 MDHEN and CDR2 SYDVKM come from the germline V gene. Here the CDR3 reads CASTPYPLLDRWTGNTIYF. The CDR3 coding sequence is TGTGCCAGCACCCCCTACCCCCTCTTGGACAGGTGGACTGGAAACACCATATATTTT.

This clone was counted a single time. J is TRBJ2-5 and V is TRBV6-1; TRBD2 matches at 10 bases. The CDR3 spans 15 residues. Germline assignment: CDR1 MNHNS and CDR2 SASEGT. The CDR3 DNA reads as TGTGCTGGGGGGGCTAGCGGGGGCTCTCAAGAGACCCAGTACTTC. This encodes CAGGASGGSQETQYF.

This clone showed up just once. This chain uses TRBV19 with TRBJ2-7; 8 nucleotides line up with TRBD1. The CDR3 contains 14 residues. V lost 7 bases and J lost 2; bases outside the gene matches: 7. Germline CDR1 LNHDA, CDR2 SQIVND (reference sequence). CDR3 protein: CASKADRVTYEQYF. In DNA, the CDR3 is TGTGCCAGTAAAGCGGACAGGGTGACCTACGAGCAGTACTTC.

This clone is termed medium-sized. The chain combines TRBV6-4 with TRBJ2-1; 13 bases agree with TRBD2. V trimming: 2 bases; J trimming: 6 bases; junction bases outside the gene matches: 1. This CDR3 spans 15 amino acids. Germline assignment: CDR1 MRHNA and CDR2 SNTAGT. The CDR3 DNA reads TGTGCCAGCAGTGACACTAGCGGGGGGGCCAATGAGCAGTTCTTC. Its protein is CASSDTSGGANEQFF.

The chain carries TRBV6-1 and TRBJ2-7, with 10 bases fitting TRBD1. Germline V gene data show CDR1 as MNHNS and CDR2 as SASEGT. The CDR3 runs 15 residues. V dropped 3 bases and J dropped 8; count of bases not matched to a gene: 10. In DNA form, the CDR3 reads TGTGCCAGCAGTGATAATGTCGGGGACAGGGGCAAGCAGTACTTC. Amino acid sequence: CASSDNVGDRGKQYF.

The J gene is TRBJ2-1, the V gene TRBV9, with D hard to call. Trimming removed 3 bases from V and 10 bases from J, with 11 bases in between. Germline lookup yields CDR1 SGDLS and CDR2 YYNGEE. This CDR3 is 12 amino acids long. The CDR3 bases are TGTGCCAGCAGCGGTCCAGGCAGCGAGCAGTTCTTC. This sequence encodes CASSGPGSEQFF.

This rearrangement joins TRBV6-6 to TRBJ1-4; D remains ambiguous. Germline-derived CDR1 and CDR2 are MNHNY and SVGAGI (reference sequence). The CDR3 sequence is 14 residues long. The germline V and J ends were trimmed by 2 bases and 8 bases, with 12 bases remaining between them. The CDR3 region is CASSYRRVEEKLFF. The CDR3 coding sequence is TGTGCCAGCAGTTACAGGAGGGTTGAAGAAAAACTGTTTTTT.

J is TRBJ1-2 and V is TRBV9, with 8 bases matching TRBD1. There are 13 residues in the CDR3. Per the germline V gene, CDR1 is SGDLS and CDR2 is YYNGEE. The J segment lost 8 bases and the V segment lost 3 bases, leaving 6 bases of the junction unmatched. CDR3: CASSAGQGEGYTF. The CDR3 DNA sequence: TGTGCCAGCAGCGCCGGACAGGGTGAAGGCTACACCTTC.

This chain uses TRBV5-6 with TRBJ2-1, with 7 bases lining up with TRBD2. This CDR3 is built from 14 residues. After removal of 4 bases from V and 4 bases from J, the junction contained 5 bases not matched to a gene. Per the germline V gene, CDR1 is SGHDT and CDR2 is YYEEEE. Here the CDR3 DNA reads TGTGCCAGCAGCGGGGGGGTGAGTTACAATGAGCAGTTCTTC. Translation gives CASSGGVSYNEQFF.

The sample holds one count of this clone. The rearrangement joins TRBV4-3 to TRBJ2-5; 7 bases map to TRBD1. V shed 0 bases and J 3 bases; nucleotides not matched to a gene: 7. Germline lookup yields CDR1 LGHNA and CDR2 YSLEER. The CDR3 sequence is 16 residues long. CDR3 loop: CASSQDDNRGKETQYF. The CDR3 DNA reads as TGCGCCAGCAGCCAAGACGATAACAGGGGAAAAGAGACCCAGTACTTC.

This clone was picked up a small number of times. The J gene is TRBJ2-1, the V gene TRBV14, with D perhaps matching TRBD1 (6 bases). V gave up 3 bases and J gave up 6 bases, with 18 bases separating them. This CDR3 contains 16 residues. Per germline, CDR1 SGHDN and CDR2 FVKESK. The CDR3 DNA reads as TGTGCCAGCAGCCAGACCCCAGGGGTAGTAGTCAATGAGCAGTTCTTC. It encodes CASSQTPGVVVNEQFF.

The V call is TRBV12-5, the J call TRBJ2-7; weak D call: TRBD1 (5 bases). The V gene lost 8 bases and the J gene lost 5 bases, with 22 bases spanning the gap. The CDR3 covers 15 residues. CDR1 LGHNT and CDR2 FRNRAP come from the germline V gene. The CDR3 coding sequence is TGTGCTAGTCGGCAGGGTGGACCGCCCTTGAACGAGCAGTACTTC. This codes for CASRQGGPPLNEQYF.

The chain uses TRBV4-3 and TRBJ2-1; possible D gene TRBD2, 6 bases. This CDR3 contains 15 residues. Germline V gene data show CDR1 as LGHNA and CDR2 as YSLEER. V was cut by 3 bases and J by 9 bases, with 18 bases left in between. The CDR3 DNA sequence: TGCGCCAGCAGCCAGACTAGACTTTCAGCTGCTGAGCAGTTCTTC. Residues: CASSQTRLSAAEQFF.

The chain couples TRBV29-1 to TRBJ2-5; 9 positions agree with TRBD1. Germline V gene sequence: CDR1 SQVTM, CDR2 ANQGSEA. The V and J ends lost 7 bases and 4 bases, in that order; junction bases with no gene match: 13. The length of the CDR3 is 15 residues. The CDR3 nucleotides are TGCAGCGGGTCCCCGGGACAGGGTCTAGGAGAGACCCAGTACTTC. Translating it yields CSGSPGQGLGETQYF.

The chain is built from TRBV11-2 and TRBJ1-2, with 7 bases lining up with TRBD1. With 5 bases clipped from V and 2 bases from J, the junction kept 8 bases outside the gene matches. The CDR3 covers 15 residues. Germline values: CDR1 SGHAT, CDR2 FQNNGV. The CDR3 DNA sequence: TGTGCCAGCAGCCCACCGGGACAGAAGAACTATGGCTACACCTTC. This sequence encodes CASSPPGQKNYGYTF.

The J gene is TRBJ1-1, the V gene TRBV7-6; no firm D call. Germline V gives CDR1 SGHVS, CDR2 FNYEAQ. CDR3 length equals 12 residues. Trimming cost V 1 base and J 11 bases, with 11 bases left between them. The CDR3: CASSLGGPAAFF. As DNA, the CDR3 is TGTGCCAGCAGCTTAGGAGGTCCTGCGGCTTTCTTT.